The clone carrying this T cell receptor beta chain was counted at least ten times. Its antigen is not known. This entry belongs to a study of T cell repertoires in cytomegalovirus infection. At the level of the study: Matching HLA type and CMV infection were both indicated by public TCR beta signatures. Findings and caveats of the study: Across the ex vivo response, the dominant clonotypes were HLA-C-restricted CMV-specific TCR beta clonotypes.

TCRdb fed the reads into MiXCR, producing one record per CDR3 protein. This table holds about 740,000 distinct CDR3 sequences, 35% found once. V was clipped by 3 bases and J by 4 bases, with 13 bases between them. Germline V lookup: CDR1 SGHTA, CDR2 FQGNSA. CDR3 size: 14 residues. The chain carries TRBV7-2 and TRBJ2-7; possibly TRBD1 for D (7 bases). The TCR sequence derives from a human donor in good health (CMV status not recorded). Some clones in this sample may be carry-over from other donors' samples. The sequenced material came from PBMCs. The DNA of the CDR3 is TGTGCCAGCAGCTTTCGGGACAGCGGGTACGAGCAGTACTTC. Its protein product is CASSFRDSGYEQYF.